This T cell receptor (beta chain) derives from a study of spatial heterogeneity in lung cancer. TCRdb recomputed calls from the 5' RACE reads with MiXCR, one row per CDR3 protein. The sample lists fewer than 100,000 distinct CDR3 sequences; around 19% were seen once. With V trimmed by 5 bases and J by 1 base, 9 bases remained unmatched. The germline V gene has CDR1 SGHAT and CDR2 FQNNGV. The CDR3 covers 16 residues. This clonotype appeared a few times. This sample's time point: blood at routine non-recurrence follow-up after resection. The rearrangement joins TRBV11-2 to TRBJ1-1; 8 positions match TRBD1. This TCR was sampled from a male donor with early-stage non-small cell lung cancer. The sample in question was PBMCs, obtained at follow-up. CDR3 nucleotides: TGTGCCAGCAGCACAAACCCGACAGGGGCGAACACTGAAGCTTTCTTT. Protein product: CASSTNPTGANTEAFF.